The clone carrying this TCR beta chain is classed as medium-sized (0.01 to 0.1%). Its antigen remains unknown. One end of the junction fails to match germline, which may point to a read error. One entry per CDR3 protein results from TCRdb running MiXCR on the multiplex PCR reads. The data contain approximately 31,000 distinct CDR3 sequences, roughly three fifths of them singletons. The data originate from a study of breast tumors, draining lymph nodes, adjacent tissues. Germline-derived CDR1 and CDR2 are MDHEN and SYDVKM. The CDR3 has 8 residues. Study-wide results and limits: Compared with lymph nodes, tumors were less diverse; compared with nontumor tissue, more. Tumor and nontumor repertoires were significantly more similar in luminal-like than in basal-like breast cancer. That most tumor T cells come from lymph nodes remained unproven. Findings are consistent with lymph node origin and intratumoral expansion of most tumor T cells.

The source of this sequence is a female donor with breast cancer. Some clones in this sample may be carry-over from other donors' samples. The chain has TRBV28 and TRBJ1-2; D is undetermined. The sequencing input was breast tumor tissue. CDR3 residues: CASSFLSF. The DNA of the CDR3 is TGTGCCAGCAGTTTCTTATCCTTC.